This TCR beta chain is from a study of T cell repertoires in cytomegalovirus infection. Study background: A matching HLA type, together with CMV infection, was signaled by public TCR beta signatures.

Study-level findings and limits: Frequencies of public TCR beta families were cumulated, and this identified carriers of CMV plus the relevant HLA. HLA-C-restricted, CMV-specific TCR beta clonotypes were dominant ex vivo.

Germline CDR1 is SGHVS and CDR2 is FQNEAQ. There are 14 residues in the CDR3. Trimming left V 5 bases short and J 7 bases short, with 14 bases between. This clonotype occurred many times. Its antigen is unidentified. TCRdb fed the reads into MiXCR, producing one record per CDR3 protein. Among approximately 140,000 distinct CDR3 sequences listed, under 30% were seen once. The rearrangement uses TRBV7-8 and TRBJ1-4; D possibly corresponds to TRBD1 (5 bases). This TCR was sampled from a human donor in good health (CMV status not recorded). Some clones in this sample may be carry-over from other donors' samples. Sequencing was carried out using PBMCs, sequenced either directly or after in vitro stimulation (not recorded which). Here the CDR3 reads CASSPRGAVEKLFF. The CDR3, as DNA: TGTGCCAGCAGCCCACGAGGGGCGGTTGAAAAACTGTTTTTT.